The present TCR beta chain was sequenced within a study of cytomegalovirus exposure and HLA in healthy donors. Primers included in the PCR were 60 Vbeta and 13 Jbeta primers. The data were produced by immunoSEQ multiplex PCR, yet TCRdb's version contains in-frame clones alone and is incomplete. The sample includes more than 100,000 clones, 80% of them seen just once. Trimming removed 7 bases from V and 2 bases from J; junction bases left unmatched: 6. The CDR3 is 17 amino acids. Germline V lookup: CDR1 SNHLY, CDR2 FYNNEI. The sequenced sample was PBMCs. This clonotype was sampled from a man in his fifties in good health and CMV-seronegative. The gene calls are TRBV2 and TRBJ2-6; 12 positions match TRBD1. CDR3 protein: CASTPGQGAAGANVLTF. The CDR3 DNA sequence: TGTGCCAGCACCCCGGGACAGGGGGCGGCTGGGGCCAACGTCCTGACTTTC.